Shown below are 10 T cell receptor beta chains from a single sample sequenced in a study of human T cells and chemical hapten exposure. TCRdb processed the RACE reads anew with MiXCR; each CDR3 protein has one entry. This sample has under 130,000 distinct CDR3 sequences, with approximately 10% found just once. Described time point: patch test 1, 2 weeks after DPC sensitization. Treatment described: therapeutic diphenylcyclopropenone sensitization with weekly scalp DPC. The specimen was whole blood, collected in connection with sensitization to the hapten diphenylcyclopropenone (DPC). The receptors stem from a woman aged 40 to 50 with alopecia areata. Some clones in this sample may be carry-over from other donors' samples.

The V and J genes are TRBV3-1 and TRBJ1-1; D is unclear. CDR1 is LGHDT, CDR2 YNNKEL, per germline (reference sequence). Trimming left V 4 bases short and J 5 bases short, with 17 bases between. There are 15 residues in the CDR3. CDR3 DNA: TGTGCCAGCAGCCCCTTGATTAGCGCGGATACTGAAGCTTTCTTT. Translating it yields CASSPLISADTEAFF.

This clonotype was seen many times. V usage is TRBV2 and J usage is TRBJ2-5; no clear D. V dropped 10 bases and J dropped 1 base, with 10 bases sitting between them. Germline V gene sequence: CDR1 SNHLY, CDR2 FYNNEI. The CDR3 sequence is 12 residues long. CDR3 sequence reads: CATGPGQETQYF. The CDR3 DNA sequence: TGTGCCACTGGACCAGGCCAAGAGACCCAGTACTTC.

This clonotype occurred many times. This sequence joins TRBV7-9 and TRBJ2-2; D unclear. Trimming shortened V by 3 bases and J by 6 bases, and 2 bases separated the two germline ends. Germline V gene data show CDR1 as SEHNR and CDR2 as FQNEAQ (reference sequence). CDR3 length: 11 residues. In nucleotides, the CDR3 is TGTGCCAGCAGCTTGTCCGGGGAGCTGTTTTTT. Encoded protein: CASSLSGELFF.

This clonotype was seen many times. The V and J genes are TRBV20-1 and TRBJ1-4; D perhaps matches TRBD1 (5 bases). V was clipped by 6 bases and J by 0 bases, with 17 bases between them. The CDR3 consists of 16 residues. Germline CDR1 DFQATT, CDR2 SNEGSKA (reference sequence). CDR3 nucleotides: TGCAGTGCCGGGGAGGGGACGTTTGCAACTAATGAAAAACTGTTTTTT. It is translated as CSAGEGTFATNEKLFF.

This clonotype appeared a few times. The V gene is TRBV29-1, the J gene TRBJ1-5; D is perhaps TRBD1 (6 bases). Germline CDR1 and CDR2: SQVTM and ANQGSEA. V lost 7 bases, J lost 4 bases, and 11 bases lay in between. The CDR3 contains 12 residues. As DNA, the CDR3 is TGCAGCGCGGGACACCAAAATCAGCCCCAGCATTTT. Amino acid sequence: CSAGHQNQPQHF.

This clonotype was seen a few times. CDR3 nucleotides: TGCGCCAGCAGCGGTACTCGGACAGGGAAACTCTACGAGCAGTACTTC. It encodes CASSGTRTGKLYEQYF. The V gene is TRBV5-1, the J gene TRBJ2-7; 8 positions match TRBD1. V dropped 4 bases and J dropped 3; count of bases not matched to a gene: 12. Per germline, CDR1 SGHRS and CDR2 YFSETQ. This CDR3 is 16 amino acids long.

This clonotype was seen a few times. This chain joins TRBV14 and TRBJ2-1; D is ambiguous. This CDR3 has 19 residues. Trimming took 4 bases from V and 2 from J, leaving 24 bases between them. Germline CDR1 reads SGHDN; CDR2 reads FVKESK. CDR3 nucleotides: TGTGCCAGCAGCCCGGAGTTGGGCACACACCTCTTTACCTACAATGAGCAGTTCTTC. Encoded protein: CASSPELGTHLFTYNEQFF. Looking up the rest from reference TRBV14 and TRBJ2-1 gives the full variable domain: EAGVTQFPSHSVIEKGQTVTLRCDPISGHDNLYWYRRVMGKEIKFLLHFVKESKQDESGMPNNRFLAERTGGTYSTLKVQPAELEDSGVYFCASSPELGTHLFTYNEQFFGPGTRLTVL.

This clonotype has a handful of counts. The V gene is TRBV6-5, the J gene TRBJ1-1, with D unclear. The CDR3 spans 11 residues. The V gene's germline CDR1 is MNHEY and CDR2 SVGAGI. Between the trimmed V and J ends, which lost 2 bases and 9 bases, there was a span of 7 bases. Here the CDR3 reads CASSYQEKAFF. DNA for the CDR3: TGTGCCAGCAGTTACCAAGAAAAAGCTTTCTTT.

Many counts were recorded for this clonotype. V is TRBV6-6 and J is TRBJ2-2; TRBD2 aligns across 11 bases. Germline V gene data show CDR1 as MNHNY and CDR2 as SVGAGI (reference sequence). The V segment lost 2 bases and the J segment 6 bases; nucleotides outside the gene matches: 5. CDR3 length: 16 amino acids. As DNA, the CDR3 is TGTGCCAGCAGTTACGGGCTAGCGGGGGGAGCCGGGGAGCTGTTTTTT. As protein: CASSYGLAGGAGELFF.

This clonotype has more than one count but fewer than ten. The chain uses TRBV7-9 and TRBJ1-5, with D tentatively TRBD1 (6 bases). There are 13 residues in the CDR3. CDR1 and CDR2 (germline): SEHNR, FQNEAQ (reference sequence). V lost 5 bases to trimming and J lost 7 bases, with 12 bases between them. The DNA of the CDR3 is TGTGCCAGCAGCGGTCAGGGGACCCAGCCCCAGCATTTT. It codes for CASSGQGTQPQHF.